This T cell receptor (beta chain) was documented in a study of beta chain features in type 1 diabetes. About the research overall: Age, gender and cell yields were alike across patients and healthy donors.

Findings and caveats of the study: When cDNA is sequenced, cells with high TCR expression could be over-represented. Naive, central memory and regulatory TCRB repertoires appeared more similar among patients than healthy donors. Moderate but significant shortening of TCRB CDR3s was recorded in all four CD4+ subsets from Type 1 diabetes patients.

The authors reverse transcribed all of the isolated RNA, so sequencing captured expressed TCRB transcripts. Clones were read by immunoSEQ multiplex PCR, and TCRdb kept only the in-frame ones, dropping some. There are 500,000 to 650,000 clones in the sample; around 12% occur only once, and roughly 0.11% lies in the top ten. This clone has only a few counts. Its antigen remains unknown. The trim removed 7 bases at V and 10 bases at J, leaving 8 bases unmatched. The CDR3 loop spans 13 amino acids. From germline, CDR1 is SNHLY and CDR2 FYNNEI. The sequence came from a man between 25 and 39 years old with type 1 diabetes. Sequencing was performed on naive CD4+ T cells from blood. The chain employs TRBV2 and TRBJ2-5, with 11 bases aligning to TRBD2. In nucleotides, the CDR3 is TGTGCCAGCACCGCTCTAGCGGGGGGTTTCCAGTACTTC. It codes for CASTALAGGFQYF.